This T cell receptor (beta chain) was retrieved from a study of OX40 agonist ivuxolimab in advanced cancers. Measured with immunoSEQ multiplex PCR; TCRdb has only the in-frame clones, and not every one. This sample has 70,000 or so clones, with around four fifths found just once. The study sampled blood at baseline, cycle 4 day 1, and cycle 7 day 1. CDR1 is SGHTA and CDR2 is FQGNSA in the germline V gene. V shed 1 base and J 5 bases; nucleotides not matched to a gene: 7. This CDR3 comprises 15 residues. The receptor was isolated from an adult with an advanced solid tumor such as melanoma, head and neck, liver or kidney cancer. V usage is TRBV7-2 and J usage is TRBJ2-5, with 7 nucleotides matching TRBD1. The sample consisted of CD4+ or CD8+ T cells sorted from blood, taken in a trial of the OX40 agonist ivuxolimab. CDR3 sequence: CASSLVGGQVETQYF. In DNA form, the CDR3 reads TGTGCCAGCAGCTTAGTAGGCGGACAGGTTGAGACCCAGTACTTC.